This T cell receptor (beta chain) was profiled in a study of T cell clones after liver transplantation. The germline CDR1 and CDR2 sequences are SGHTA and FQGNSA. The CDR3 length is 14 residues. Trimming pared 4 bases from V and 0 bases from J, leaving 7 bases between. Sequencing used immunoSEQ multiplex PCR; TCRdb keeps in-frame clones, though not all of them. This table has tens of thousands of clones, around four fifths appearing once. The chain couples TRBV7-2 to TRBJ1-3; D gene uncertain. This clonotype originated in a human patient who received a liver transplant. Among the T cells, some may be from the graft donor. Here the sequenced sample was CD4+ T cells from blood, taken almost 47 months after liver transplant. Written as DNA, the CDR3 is TGTGCCAGCAGCTCACGCGACTCTGGAAACACCATATATTTT. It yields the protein CASSSRDSGNTIYF.